The source of this T cell receptor (beta chain) is a study of ipilimumab plus nivolumab after autologous stem cell transplantation (dated by TCRdb to 2020 to 2022). As for the study more broadly: A median of 5 ipilimumab doses and eight or nine nivolumab doses was received by trial patients. Included in the myeloma cohort were high-risk transplant-naive patients as well as patients relapsing within 3 years of a first autologous transplant. The trial enrolled patients with high-risk diffuse large B cell lymphoma, mature T cell lymphoma, or multiple myeloma undergoing autologous transplant. The intent-to-treat population of the trial was made up of 30 to 40 patients. Beyond this particular receptor, the publication reports: The authors stated that profiles of the T cell receptor repertoire, regulatory T cell phenotype and gut microbiota provided a biologic rationale for studying this approach further. The authors concluded that combined checkpoint inhibition appeared tolerable when used as consolidation after transplant.

Checkpoint therapy was initiated 14 to 28 days after autologous transplant, and ipilimumab was administered at 1 mg/kg intravenously on day 1 of selected weeks. Nivolumab was given at 3 mg/kg intravenously on day 1 of weeks 1, 4, 7, 10, and every two weeks through week 26. This Phase Ib clinical trial tested ipilimumab plus nivolumab, a combined checkpoint inhibition, as consolidation after autologous stem cell transplantation. Library prep was done by the immunoSEQ multiplex PCR assay. The immuneACCESS repertoire file appears here via TCRdb, limited to in-frame rearrangements. These files lack a portion of the clones; in checked studies, under half of the deficit traces to unresolved V genes, and the cause of the others is not known. For this sample there are about 43,000 clones; approximately 90% appear just once. The ten largest account for about 0.88% of the sample. CDR1 and CDR2, per the germline V gene (reference sequence), are LNHDA and SQIVND. V is cut by 2 bases and J by 0 bases, and the space between the germline ends is 10 bases. The CDR3 sequence holds 15 residues, the cysteine and phenylalanine included. The only DNA kept is the CDR3, 45 bases in frame from the first base.

As for this clone: Its antigen is currently not known. No base qualities exist here, and no much larger clone lies one base off it.

The sequencing used PBMCs, collected in a trial of ipilimumab plus nivolumab as post-transplant consolidation. The rearrangement joined TRBV19 to TRBJ1-2; the D gene is perhaps TRBD1, from 6 matching bases. The TCR was taken from a male donor with multiple myeloma. The bases read TGTGCCAGTAGTATATGGGGGCAGTCTAACTATGGCTACACCTTC. Its protein product is CASSIWGQSNYGYTF.